This TCR beta chain was documented in a study of T cells after yellow fever vaccination (dated by TCRdb to the late 2010s). Some background on the complete study: Libraries from fractions with low cell numbers were prepared with the SMART-Seq v4 Ultra Low Input RNA kit. The cohort comprised two healthy male donors, one aged 18 to 29 and one aged 30 to 40 years. To follow T-cell clones before and after primary and booster YFV17D yellow fever vaccination, bulk TCR alpha and beta repertoires were sequenced over time. Blood was drawn at multiple timepoints before and after primary and secondary immunization, with bulk PBMC replicates and cell subsets isolated. General findings and caveats noted by the study authors: Compared with the primary T-cell response, the secondary T-cell response was weaker but faster, peaking on day 5 rather than day 15. After the booster, most clones that had expanded after primary vaccination were detected again (about 97% of CD4 and 88% of CD8), suggesting broad maintenance of memory. FACS-sorted repertoires could contain abundant contaminating clonotypes from the bulk population, so computational filtering was required. Only a couple of donors were included in the study, so the extent to which the findings can be generalized is limited. A small fraction of clonotypes appeared in both the CD4 and CD8 compartments, likely as a result of convergent recombination.

TCR cDNA was synthesized by 5'RACE template switching, through which a universal primer site and unique molecular identifiers were introduced. Priming for cDNA synthesis came from both the TCR alpha and TCR beta constant segments. Library amplification used two PCR steps, and the second PCR step added sample barcodes and sequencing adapters. Sequencing of the libraries was done on either Illumina HiSeq 2500 (2x100 bp) or NovaSeq (2x150 bp). In the paper's pipeline: MIGEC handled demultiplexing of reads and collapsing into UMI consensus sequences, while MiXCR performed V(D)J alignment. Clonotypes responding to the vaccine were identified with edgeR on replicate PBMC samples, with the criteria of FDR below 0.01 and a log2 fold change above 5 up to day 15. Each bulk clonotype received a CD4 or CD8 identity based on whether the sequenced CD4 or CD8 repertoire contained that clonotype at higher abundance. TCRdb trimmed public reads at Q25 via fastp, called clones via MiXCR and kept in-frame beta chains. For every CDR3 protein sequence, its rows merge into one entry that carries the most common genes and DNA. These V and J calls are TCRdb output, not the study's own analysis. Recorded for this sample are 620,000 or so distinct CDR3 sequences; approximately 16% of them occurred a single time. The ten top clones hold 17% of the sample.

This specimen's treatment or condition label, per the study, means: live attenuated yellow fever vaccine strain. Two biological replicates of bulk PBMCs were collected at each blood-draw timepoint. A standard Ficoll-Paque protocol was used to isolate PBMCs from peripheral blood. TriZol was used to extract RNA from bulk PBMCs, from CD4 and CD8 fractions, and from dextramer-positive and dextramer-negative fractions. This clonotype was found a few times. Its specific antigen is unknown. Per-base quality was not reported, and no clone a single base away is much larger than it. This receptor was identified in a man aged 18 to 35 who received the YFV17D yellow fever vaccine. The starting material was PBMCs, obtained about 5 days after the first yellow fever vaccination.

The CDR3 region has the sequence CASSLVTPKKAFF. The DNA reads as follows: TGTGCCAGCAGTTTGGTAACCCCAAAGAAAGCTTTCTTT. The chain uses TRBV12-3 or TRBV12-4 and TRBJ1-1; the D gene cannot be resolved reliably. V gives up 3 bases and J gives up 9 bases, and the segment between their germline ends measures 14 bases. Including the terminal cysteine and phenylalanine, the CDR3 comprises 13 residues. Of all the DNA, just the CDR3 is kept, 39 bases in frame from base 1.